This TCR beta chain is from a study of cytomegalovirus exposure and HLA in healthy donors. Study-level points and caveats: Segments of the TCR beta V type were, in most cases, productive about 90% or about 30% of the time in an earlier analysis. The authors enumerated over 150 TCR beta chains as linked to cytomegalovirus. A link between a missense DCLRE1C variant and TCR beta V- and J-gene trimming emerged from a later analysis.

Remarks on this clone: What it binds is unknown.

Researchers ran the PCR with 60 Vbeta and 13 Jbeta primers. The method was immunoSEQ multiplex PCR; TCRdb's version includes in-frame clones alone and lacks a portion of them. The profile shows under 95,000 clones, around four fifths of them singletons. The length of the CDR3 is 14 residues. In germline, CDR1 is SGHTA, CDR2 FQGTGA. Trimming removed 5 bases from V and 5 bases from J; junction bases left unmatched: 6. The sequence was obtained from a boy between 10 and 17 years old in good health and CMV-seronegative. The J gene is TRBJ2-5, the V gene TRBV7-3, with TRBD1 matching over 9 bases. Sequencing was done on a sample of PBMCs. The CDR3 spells CASSRTGGAETQYF. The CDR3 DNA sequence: TGTGCCAGCAGCCGTACAGGGGGCGCGGAGACCCAGTACTTC.